The rows below give T cell receptor beta chains drawn from one sample of a study of Tregs in tolerant kidney transplant recipients. Sequencing was performed with immunoSEQ multiplex PCR; in TCRdb, only in-frame clones are kept and a portion is missing. The table includes about 100,000 clones, roughly 93% detected once. The material was CD4+ T cells from blood, obtained before the transplant. The receptor source for this set is a human donor who received a combined kidney and bone marrow transplant. CDR3s include the opening cysteine and the closing phenylalanine or tryptophan. Each record gives: D gene, clone size, V gene, J gene, CDR3 DNA, CDR3 protein. A D gene is named only where the DNA matches it firmly. Only part of the rows carry a size: once, few, many, or a class if the clone is expanded.

-	-	TRBV7-8	TRBJ1-6	TGTGCCAGCAGCACTAGGCCGGATTCACCCCTCCACTTT	CASSTRPDSPLHF
TRBD1	-	TRBV28	TRBJ1-5	TGTGCCAGCACACCGGGACAGGTCCTTTTGAGCAATCAGCCCCAGCATTTT	CASTPGQVLLSNQPQHF
TRBD1	-	TRBV4-3	TRBJ1-1	TGCGCCAGCAGCAGGGACAGGGGCCTACCAGGAGCTTTCTTT	CASSRDRGLPGAFF
TRBD2	-	TRBV6-1	TRBJ2-2	TGTGCCAGCAGTGAAGCTCTACTAGCGGGCACCGGGGAGCTGTTTTTT	CASSEALLAGTGELFF
-	-	TRBV21-1	TRBJ1-1	TGTGCCAGCAGTAGGGGGATCACTGAAGCTTTCTTT	CASSRGITEAFF
-	-	TRBV28	TRBJ1-1	TGTGCCAGCAGTTTATGGGGAGCAGGTCAATCAAACACTGAAGCTTTCTTT	CASSLWGAGQSNTEAFF
TRBD1	-	TRBV18	TRBJ1-1	TGTGCCAGCTCAGGGACAGGGGCGAACACTGAAGCTTTCTTT	CASSGTGANTEAFF
TRBD1	-	TRBV29-1	TRBJ1-1	TGCAGCGTGACACGGACAGGAGTGAACACTGAAGCTTTCTTT	CSVTRTGVNTEAFF
TRBD1	once	TRBV19	TRBJ1-5	TGTGCCAGTAGACCCACTCAGGGGGCAGGGAGCAATCAGCCCCAGCATTTT	CASRPTQGAGSNQPQHF
TRBD1	-	TRBV27	TRBJ1-2	TGTGCCAGCAGTTTATTGCGGGACAGGGGTGCCTATGGCTACACCTTC	CASSLLRDRGAYGYTF
-	-	TRBV7-9	TRBJ2-2	TGTGCCAGCAGCTTTCGGGAGAACACCGGGGAGCTGTTTTTT	CASSFRENTGELFF
TRBD2	-	TRBV27	TRBJ2-3	TGTGCCAGCATAAGGACTAGCGGTACCACAGATACGCAGTATTTT	CASIRTSGTTDTQYF
-	-	TRBV7-9	TRBJ1-4	TGTGCCAGCAGCTCCTCCATTCAGGCAGGGTTTAGTGAAAAACTGTTTTTT	CASSSSIQAGFSEKLFF
TRBD1	-	TRBV4-1	TRBJ1-2	TGCGCCAGCAGCCAACTATTGGGACAGGGAGTTCGAGGCTACACCTTC	CASSQLLGQGVRGYTF
TRBD1	-	TRBV4-2	TRBJ2-7	TGTGCCAGCAGCCAAGTGGGACAGGGGGACGAGCAGTACTTC	CASSQVGQGDEQYF
-	-	TRBV25-1	TRBJ1-2	TGTGCCAGCAGTGAATTAGGCAGGACTAGGGGCTACACCTTC	CASSELGRTRGYTF
-	-	TRBV5-1	TRBJ1-1	TGCGCCAGCAGCTTGGTAGGAGAGGGCACTGAAGCTTTCTTT	CASSLVGEGTEAFF
TRBD1	-	TRBV7-2	TRBJ1-4	TGTGCCAGCAGCCGAGGGGGACAGGGACGCGAAAAACTGTTTTTT	CASSRGGQGREKLFF
TRBD1	-	TRBV6-5	TRBJ1-6	TGTGCCAGCAGTTACTCGACGACAGGGGAAAATTCCCCCCTCCACTTT	CASSYSTTGENSPLHF
-	-	TRBV4-2	TRBJ2-1	TGTGCCAGCAGCCGAAATTCCCGGACTATTAGCTCCTACAATGAGCAGTTCTTC	CASSRNSRTISSYNEQFF
-	-	TRBV7-3	TRBJ1-1	TGTGCCAGCAGCTTAACCGGGGGACCGAATGAAGCTTTCTTT	CASSLTGGPNEAFF
-	-	TRBV7-2	TRBJ2-1	TGTGCCAGCAGCCCTGGGAGGACGCTGAACAATGAGCAGTTCTTC	CASSPGRTLNNEQFF
-	-	TRBV10-3	TRBJ1-2	TGTGCCATCAGTGAGAGCACCTATGGCTACACCTTC	CAISESTYGYTF
TRBD2	-	TRBV5-4	TRBJ2-1	TGTGCCAGCAGCACCGGGACTAGCGGCTACAATGAGCAGTTCTTC	CASSTGTSGYNEQFF
TRBD1	-	TRBV30	TRBJ1-2	TGTGCCTGGAGTGAGTTCGCCAGGGGGCACTATGGCTACACCTTC	CAWSEFARGHYGYTF
TRBD2	-	TRBV7-9	TRBJ2-5	TGTGCCAGCAGCTTAATAGGCGGGGGGGCCGCGGAGACCCAGTACTTC	CASSLIGGGAAETQYF
TRBD1	-	TRBV18	TRBJ1-2	TGTGCCAGCTCACCCACCTCCGGGACAGGGCTTCATGGCTACACCTTC	CASSPTSGTGLHGYTF